These T cell receptor beta chains were read from a single sample in a study of blood T cell repertoires in COVID-19. Sequenced by immunoSEQ multiplex PCR; TCRdb stores in-frame clones only, minus some. This table has about 92,000 clones, roughly 76% appearing once. Sequencing was carried out using peripheral blood. All receptors come from an elderly woman with active or convalescent COVID-19. The CDR3 runs from the conserved cysteine through the conserved F or W. The D gene is left open where the match is weak. The size entry is marked missing in some rows and otherwise reads once, few, many or a size class.

d_call | j_call | clone_size | v_call | cdr3_nt | cdr3_aa
TRBD2 | TRBJ2-3 | - | TRBV25-1 | TGTGCCAGCAGTGAATTAACGGGGGGGCCGGCAGATACGCAGTATTTT | CASSELTGGPADTQYF
- | TRBJ2-5 | - | TRBV19 | TGTGCCAGTAGTCCCGGGAGCGAGGAAGAGACCCAGTACTTC | CASSPGSEEETQYF
- | TRBJ1-5 | - | TRBV15 | TGTGCCACCAGCGGACGGGAGATTTCAATCAGCCCCCAGCATTTT | CATSGREISISPQHF
- | TRBJ2-1 | - | TRBV19 | TGTGCCAGCAGCCGGGACTCCCGAGAGGGTGAGCAGTTCTTC | CASSRDSREGEQFF
TRBD2 | TRBJ2-1 | - | TRBV30 | TGTGCCTGCACCGGGACTAGCTTTGAGCAGTTCTTC | CACTGTSFEQFF
- | TRBJ2-1 | - | TRBV5-6 | TGTGCCAGCAGTACGGGGATAGCCCAGTACAATGAGCAGTTCTTC | CASSTGIAQYNEQFF
TRBD1 | TRBJ1-2 | - | TRBV10-3 | TGTGCCATCAGTAATACAGGGGGCGATGGCTACACCTTC | CAISNTGGDGYTF
TRBD2 | TRBJ2-3 | - | TRBV6-2/TRBV6-3 | TGTGCCAGCAGTTTCAACCTACTAGCGGGAGTTAGCACAGATACGCAGTATTTT | CASSFNLLAGVSTDTQYF
TRBD1 | TRBJ1-1 | - | TRBV6-5 | TGTGCCAGCAGTAATTACAGGGGCCCCACTGAAGCTTTCTTT | CASSNYRGPTEAFF
TRBD2 | TRBJ2-1 | many | TRBV4-2 | TGTGCCAGCAGCCAAGTGGGTACTAGCGGAAACAATGAGCAGTTCTTC | CASSQVGTSGNNEQFF
TRBD2 | TRBJ2-7 | - | TRBV5-1 | TGCGCCAGCAGCCGGGATGCGGGGGGCTACGAGCAGTACTTC | CASSRDAGGYEQYF
- | TRBJ2-3 | - | TRBV7-2 | TGTGCCAGCAGCCCCACATACACAGATACGCAGTATTTT | CASSPTYTDTQYF
- | TRBJ1-5 | - | TRBV12-3/TRBV12-4 | TGTGCCAGCAGTTTGTCGGGGCAGCCCCAGCATTTT | CASSLSGQPQHF
TRBD1 | TRBJ2-7 | - | TRBV10-3 | TGTGCCATCAGGGGGACAGGGGGAGTCGGGGGTGACGAGCAGTACTTC | CAIRGTGGVGGDEQYF
TRBD1 | TRBJ2-5 | - | TRBV5-1 | TGCGCCAGCAGCTTGGGGCGACAGGGGGCGATCCGGGAGACCCAGTACTTC | CASSLGRQGAIRETQYF
- | TRBJ2-1 | - | TRBV5-1 | TGCGCCAGCAGCAAGGGACTTTACAATGAGCAGTTCTTC | CASSKGLYNEQFF
- | TRBJ1-2 | - | TRBV5-6 | TGTGCCAGCAGCAAGACACACGGCCGCAGCTATGGCTACACCTTC | CASSKTHGRSYGYTF
- | TRBJ1-2 | - | TRBV5-4 | TGTGCCAGCAGCCCCCGCGGGGTTAACTATGGCTACACCTTC | CASSPRGVNYGYTF
- | TRBJ1-6 | - | TRBV4-1 | TGCGCCAGCAGCCAAGAACGAGTAGGGAGGGCAATAGGGAATTCACCCCTCCACTTT | CASSQERVGRAIGNSPLHF
- | TRBJ2-2 | - | TRBV5-1 | TGCGCCAGCGGCCAAGGGGATGACACCGGGGAGCTGTTTTTT | CASGQGDDTGELFF
- | TRBJ2-3 | - | TRBV18 | TGTGCCAGCTCACCTCGCGAGACAGATACGCAGTATTTT | CASSPRETDTQYF
TRBD1 | TRBJ2-1 | - | TRBV15 | TGTGCCACCAGCTACGGGACAGGCTCCTACAATGAGCAGTTCTTC | CATSYGTGSYNEQFF